Shown below are 29 T cell receptor beta chains from a single sample sequenced in a study of blood T cell repertoires in COVID-19. The data were produced by immunoSEQ multiplex PCR, yet TCRdb's version contains in-frame clones alone and is incomplete. The sample records a few hundred thousand clones, 70% to 90% being singletons. Sequenced material: peripheral blood. These receptors originate from a man younger than 35 with COVID-19, enrolled during active disease.

This clone was counted only a few times. The CDR3 DNA reads TGTGCCACCAGCAGAGATGCAAGCGGGAGGGCCGGGGAGCAGTTCTTC. Translation gives CATSRDASGRAGEQFF. This chain uses TRBV15 with TRBJ2-1; 10 bases are a match to TRBD2. Germline V gene lookup returns CDR1 LNHNV and CDR2 YYDKDF (reference sequence). CDR3 size: 16 residues. Trimming removed 0 bases from V and 10 bases from J; junction bases left unmatched: 9.

The V and J genes are TRBV7-3 and TRBJ2-3, with D uncertain. The CDR3 sequence is 13 residues long. Per the germline V gene, CDR1 is SGHTA and CDR2 is FQGTGA. V gave up 2 bases and J gave up 0 bases, with 3 bases separating them. CDR3 nucleotide sequence: TGTGCCAGCAGCTTACCTAGCACAGATACGCAGTATTTT. This encodes CASSLPSTDTQYF.

The chain carries TRBV5-1 and TRBJ2-4; no definite D call. Germline CDR1 SGHRS, CDR2 YFSETQ. V lost 4 bases and J lost 0, with 11 bases in between. The CDR3 extends over 15 amino acids. This CDR3 is CASSLIPQAKNIQYF. The CDR3 region has the DNA TGCGCCAGCAGCCTAATCCCTCAAGCCAAAAACATTCAGTACTTC.

V is TRBV6-5 and J is TRBJ2-1, with 9 positions matching TRBD1. The length of the CDR3 is 15 residues. V was pared by 5 bases and J by 3 bases, with 5 bases of the junction left unmatched. The germline CDR1 and CDR2 sequences are MNHEY and SVGAGI. The CDR3 bases are TGTGCCAGCAGTCCGGACAGGGGAGACTACAATGAGCAGTTCTTC. Amino acids: CASSPDRGDYNEQFF.

This clone was detected only once. The V call is TRBV3-1 (or the pseudogene TRBV3-2), the J call TRBJ1-5; D gene unclear. V was cut by 4 bases and J by 3 bases, with 10 bases left in between. The germline CDR1 and CDR2 sequences are LGHDT and YNNKEL (reference sequence). This CDR3 region has 14 residues. CDR3 coding DNA: TGTGCCAGCAGCCCCCGGGATACCAATCAGCCCCAGCATTTT. Residues: CASSPRDTNQPQHF.

J is TRBJ2-1 and V is TRBV5-1; 8 bases line up with TRBD2. This CDR3 is 16 amino acids long. V dropped 0 bases and J dropped 1; count of bases not matched to a gene: 3. Germline loops: CDR1 SGHRS, CDR2 YFSETQ. CDR3: CASSLATSGSYNEQFF. The CDR3 bases are TGCGCCAGCAGCTTGGCCACTAGCGGTTCCTACAATGAGCAGTTCTTC. The entire variable domain, with the rest obtained from reference TRBV5-1 and TRBJ2-1, is as follows: KAGVTQTPRYLIKTRGQQVTLSCSPISGHRSVSWYQQTPGQGLQFLFEYFSETQRNKGNFPGRFSGRQFSNSRSEMNVSTLELGDSALYLCASSLATSGSYNEQFFGPGTRLTVL.

The chain carries TRBV25-1 and TRBJ2-5; 10 bases fit TRBD2. CDR1 and CDR2 (germline): MGHDK, SYGVNS. This CDR3 comprises 16 residues. J lost 4 bases, V lost 3 bases, and 8 bases had no gene match. The DNA of the CDR3 is TGTGCCAGCAGTGACGGTAGGACTAGCGGAGCAGAGACCCAGTACTTC. It specifies CASSDGRTSGAETQYF.

The genes are TRBV10-3 and TRBJ2-1; D gene unclear. This CDR3 spans 13 amino acids. With 0 bases removed from V and 9 bases from J, the gap between germline ends came to 9 bases. Germline CDR1 ENHRY, CDR2 SYGVKD. CDR3 in DNA: TGTGCCATCAGTGAGTCGAGTTTTGGTGAGCAGTTCTTC. Its translation: CAISESSFGEQFF.

The chain links TRBV11-3 to TRBJ2-3, with 12 bases fitting TRBD2. The CDR3 totals 18 residues. Germline values: CDR1 SGHNT, CDR2 YENEEA. V lost 3 bases, J lost 0 bases, and 7 bases stayed unmatched. The CDR3 reads CASSLTSGGPMSTDTQYF. The CDR3 coding sequence is TGTGCCAGCAGCTTGACTAGCGGGGGCCCGATGAGCACAGATACGCAGTATTTT.

This clone was detected only once. This rearrangement joins TRBV27 to TRBJ1-5; the D gene is possibly TRBD1 (5 bases). The V gene's germline CDR1 is MNHEY and CDR2 SMNVEV (reference sequence). This CDR3 contains 14 residues. V lost 5 bases to trimming and J lost 2 bases, with 10 bases between them. The CDR3 sequence is CASSKQGGNQPQHF. The CDR3 DNA reads as TGTGCCAGCAGTAAGCAGGGTGGCAATCAGCCCCAGCATTTT.

This clone was picked up one time. This sequence joins TRBV4-1 and TRBJ1-5; possibly TRBD1 for D (5 bases). Per germline, CDR1 MGHRA and CDR2 YSYEKL. The CDR3 is 15 residues long. V lost 2 bases and J 4 bases, leaving 12 bases between the germline ends. The CDR3 DNA sequence: TGCGCCAGCAGCCAACAGGAGGGGAAGAATCAGCCCCAGCATTTT. The encoded protein is CASSQQEGKNQPQHF.

The chain has TRBV29-1 and TRBJ1-1; D gene uncertain. Trimming took 7 bases from V and 3 from J, leaving 18 bases between them. Germline assignment: CDR1 SQVTM and CDR2 ANQGSEA. The CDR3 is 14 amino acids. CDR3 DNA: TGCAGCGCCGAGAGAGGGCATAGAGACACTGAAGCTTTCTTT. Its translation: CSAERGHRDTEAFF.

CDR3 region: CASSEIDGVDYGYTF. The CDR3, as DNA: TGTGCCAGCAGTGAAATAGACGGGGTGGACTATGGCTACACCTTC. The chain is built from TRBV2 and TRBJ1-2; the D is unclear. From germline, CDR1 is SNHLY and CDR2 FYNNEI. The V gene lost 2 bases and the J gene lost 3 bases, with 13 bases spanning the gap. This CDR3 has 15 residues.

The chain carries TRBV7-9 and TRBJ2-5; D perhaps matches TRBD2 (5 bases). Germline assignment: CDR1 SEHNR and CDR2 FQNEAQ (reference sequence). V gave up 5 bases and J gave up 7 bases, with 23 bases separating them. This CDR3 contains 16 residues. CDR3 DNA: TGTGCCAGCAGCCCTGGGCCGGGTAGCGCCTCGGGGACCCAGTACTTC. Translation: CASSPGPGSASGTQYF.

J is TRBJ1-2 and V is TRBV21-1; whether TRBD1, the table's D call, matches the DNA was not checked. TRBV21-1 is flagged as a pseudogene. The CDR3 spans 13 residues. The CDR3 loop reads CASSDTGRHGYTF. The CDR3 DNA sequence: TGTGCCAGCAGCGACACAGGGCGGCACGGCTACACCTTC.

This clone was seen just once. The same CDR3 arises from other DNA sequences in this sample as well. This rearrangement joins TRBV18 to TRBJ2-2; 8 bases match TRBD1. Trimming cost V 3 bases and J 1 base; bases outside gene matches: 1. The CDR3 consists of 15 residues. Germline values: CDR1 KGHSH, CDR2 LQKENI. Here the CDR3 DNA reads TGTGCCAGCTCACCCGGACAGGGGAACACCGGGGAGCTGTTTTTT. Translation: CASSPGQGNTGELFF.

The count of this clone is one. The chain links TRBV15 to TRBJ1-2, with 7 bases that match TRBD1. CDR3 size: 14 residues. J gave up 3 bases and V 6 bases, and 7 bases lay outside the gene matches. Germline CDR1 and CDR2: LNHNV and YYDKDF (reference sequence). CDR3 DNA: TGTGCCACCAGGAGAACAGGGGATGACTATGGCTACACCTTC. It yields the protein CATRRTGDDYGYTF.

The chain joins TRBV7-9 to TRBJ2-2; 9 nucleotides line up with TRBD1. After removal of 3 bases from V and 6 bases from J, the junction contained 5 bases not matched to a gene. The V gene's germline CDR1 is SEHNR and CDR2 FQNEAQ (reference sequence). The CDR3 loop spans 15 amino acids. The CDR3 DNA reads as TGTGCCAGCAGCTTGGGACAGGGTAATGCCGGGGAGCTGTTTTTT. Amino acids: CASSLGQGNAGELFF.

The CDR3 region has the DNA TGTGCCAGCAGTTTAGGCGGGGGGCGGACTGAAGCTTTCTTT. Translating gives CASSLGGGRTEAFF. The rearrangement links TRBV27 to TRBJ1-1; tentative D call: TRBD1 (6 bases). V gave up 2 bases and J gave up 5 bases, with 12 bases separating them. The CDR3 totals 14 residues. In germline, CDR1 is MNHEY, CDR2 SMNVEV (reference sequence).

The chain combines TRBV5-4 with TRBJ1-2; possible D gene TRBD1, 6 bases. The V end was cut by 0 bases, the J end by 4 bases, with 13 bases between. The CDR3 has 15 residues. CDR1 is SGHNT, CDR2 YYREEE, per germline (reference sequence). CDR3 in DNA: TGTGCCAGCAGCTTGGGCGGGGGCAGTCCCTATGGCTACACCTTC. Translation: CASSLGGGSPYGYTF. The full variable domain, in which reference TRBV5-4 and TRBJ1-2 provide the parts outside the CDR3, is ETGVTQSPTHLIKTRGQQVTLRCSSQSGHNTVSWYQQALGQGPQFIFQYYREEENGRGNFPPRFSGLQFPNYSSELNVNALELDDSALYLCASSLGGGSPYGYTFGSGTRLTVV.

V is TRBV13 and J is TRBJ2-2; 8 bases match TRBD1. CDR1 and CDR2 from the germline V gene are PRHDT and FYEKMQ (reference sequence). The CDR3 has 15 amino acids. With 5 bases clipped from V and 4 bases from J, the junction kept 6 bases outside the gene matches. CDR3 loop: CASSAGQGRTGELFF. The CDR3 DNA is TGTGCCAGCAGCGCCGGACAGGGACGCACCGGGGAGCTGTTTTTT.

V usage is TRBV7-3 and J usage is TRBJ1-6; D is perhaps TRBD1 (6 bases). Germline values: CDR1 SGHTA, CDR2 FQGTGA. The CDR3 length is 13 residues. V lost 1 base to trimming and J lost 17 bases, with 15 bases between them. As DNA, the CDR3 is TGTGCCAGCAGCTTAAACCCAGGGGCCCTCTTCCACTTT. It yields the protein CASSLNPGALFHF.

The chain has TRBV19 and TRBJ1-1, with TRBD1 as a possible D gene (5 bases). CDR3 length: 14 residues. Trimming removed 2 bases from V and 2 bases from J, with 9 bases in between. Germline-derived CDR1 and CDR2 are LNHDA and SQIVND (reference sequence). CDR3 residues: CASSISRDNTEAFF. CDR3 sequence (DNA): TGTGCCAGTAGTATATCGCGGGACAACACTGAAGCTTTCTTT.

This clone was picked up one time. CDR3 amino acids: CATSDFGGEALTF. CDR3 in DNA: TGTGCCACCAGTGATTTTGGGGGCGAGGCCCTGACTTTC. The rearrangement links TRBV24-1 to TRBJ2-6; TRBD1 is a possible D gene (6 bases). CDR1 and CDR2 from the germline V gene are KGHDR and SFDVKD. The CDR3 sequence is 13 residues long. Trimming shortened V by 1 base and J by 15 bases, and 12 bases separated the two germline ends.

The genes are TRBV6-2 or TRBV6-3 and TRBJ2-5, with 13 bases matching TRBD2. The CDR3 is 16 amino acids. Germline assignment: CDR1 MNHEY and CDR2 SVGEGT. Trimming cost V 5 bases and J 5 bases; bases outside gene matches: 8. CDR3 DNA: TGTGCCAGCAGTCCCCGACTAGCGGGAGGACGCGAGACCCAGTACTTC. This translates into CASSPRLAGGRETQYF.

In DNA form, the CDR3 reads TGTGCCAGTAGCCCCCGGGGGGCGACCATGGAGACCCAGTACTTC. Translation: CASSPRGATMETQYF. The rearrangement joins TRBV19 to TRBJ2-5; D may be TRBD2 (7 bases). Trimming took 6 bases from V and 5 from J, leaving 19 bases between them. Germline V gene lookup returns CDR1 LNHDA and CDR2 SQIVND (reference sequence). CDR3 length: 15 amino acids.

This clone was seen once. The chain joins TRBV2 to TRBJ1-2; D may be TRBD1 (6 bases). V was trimmed by 4 bases and J by 10 bases, leaving 16 bases between them. This CDR3 comprises 13 residues. The germline gives CDR1 SNHLY, CDR2 FYNNEI. CDR3 sequence (DNA): TGTGCCAGCAGTGGTTCCGGGGGGGCTTACTACACCTTC. Its protein product is CASSGSGGAYYTF.

The V call is TRBV3-1 (or the pseudogene TRBV3-2), the J call TRBJ2-5, with D hard to call. V was trimmed by 0 bases and J by 2 bases, leaving 4 bases between them. Germline loops: CDR1 LGHDT, CDR2 YNNKEL (reference sequence). This CDR3 comprises 13 residues. The CDR3 DNA follows: TGTGCCAGCAGCCAAGACGGTCAAGAGACCCAGTACTTC. Translation gives CASSQDGQETQYF.

Turning to this clone: Other DNA sequences from this sample encode an identical CDR3 as well. The chain joins TRBV9 to TRBJ2-7; 8 positions match TRBD2. Trimming at V came to 4 bases and at J to 5 bases, leaving 2 bases not matched to a gene. Germline values: CDR1 SGDLS, CDR2 YYNGEE. There are 12 residues in the CDR3. In DNA, the CDR3 is TGTGCCAGCAGCCCGGGAGGGAACGAGCAGTACTTC. It is translated as CASSPGGNEQYF.